The clone carrying this TCR beta chain showed up just once. TCRdb re-called the RT-PCR reads with MiXCR, one entry per CDR3 protein. The repertoire holds 200,000 to 250,000 distinct CDR3 sequences, with 13% to 15% as singletons. This CDR3 contains 15 residues. The germline CDR1 and CDR2 sequences are KGHDR and SFDVKD. V was clipped by 6 bases and J by 6 bases; unmatched bases: 4. This sample is drawn from a study of patients and donors after allogeneic stem cell transplantation. The chain uses TRBV24-1 and TRBJ2-2; 12 bases are a match to TRBD2. Sequences were obtained from blood, either unsorted or a sorted T cell fraction (not recorded which). The receptor was isolated from a human donor who was either an allogeneic HSCT recipient or a stem cell or donor lymphocyte infusion donor (not recorded which). It is not recorded whose cells these are; they may come from a transplant donor. This CDR3 is CATSLAGGLAGELFF. For the CDR3, the DNA is TGTGCCACCAGTCTAGCGGGAGGGCTGGCCGGGGAGCTGTTTTTT.